This T cell receptor (beta chain) came from a study of shared T cell receptors in the human thymus. The germline gives CDR1 SGHDT, CDR2 YYEEEE. J gave up 1 base and V 4 bases, and 8 bases lay outside the gene matches. CDR3 size: 16 residues. Profiling relied on immunoSEQ multiplex PCR, and the TCRdb table lists in-frame clones only, not all of them. Here the sample spans almost 550,000 clones, 75% to 80% being singletons. These data are also associated with another study on human thymus T cells.

This TCR came from a boy in the first two years of life with a congenital heart defect. The chain recombines TRBV5-6 with TRBJ2-5; 9 positions agree with TRBD2. Sequencing was performed on thymocytes. CDR3 bases: TGTGCCAGCAGCGCGAGCAGACTAGCGGTCCAAGAGACCCAGTACTTC. Its translation is CASSASRLAVQETQYF.